This T cell receptor (beta chain) originates from a study of blood T cell repertoires in COVID-19. Germline V gives CDR1 MNHEY, CDR2 SVGEGT. The V segment lost 4 bases and the J segment 7 bases; nucleotides outside the gene matches: 7. This CDR3 spans 14 amino acids. Sequenced by immunoSEQ multiplex PCR; TCRdb stores in-frame clones only, minus some. The data contain roughly 250,000 clones, roughly 88% of them seen just once; the ten biggest clones take up roughly 0.8%. The chain couples TRBV6-2 or TRBV6-3 to TRBJ1-2; 9 bases are shared with TRBD1. This receptor was identified in a woman in her 30s with acute or convalescent COVID-19. Sequencing input: peripheral blood. The DNA of the CDR3 is TGTGCCAGCAGTTCGGGACAGGGAGTAAGTGGCTACACCTTC. This gives the protein CASSSGQGVSGYTF.